This T cell receptor beta chain stems from a study of blood T cells in healthy people across ages. Through a sample-barcoded 5' primer and a J-beta primer mix, a second PCR was run for about 6 to 12 cycles. TCRdb redid the calling of the 5' RACE reads with MiXCR, one entry per CDR3 protein. This sample has 650,000 to 1,000,000 distinct CDR3 sequences, with about half found just once. Germline lookup yields CDR1 MNHEY and CDR2 SVGAGI. Between the trimmed V and J ends, which lost 8 bases and 0 bases, there was a span of 14 bases. CDR3 length equals 14 residues. This TCR came from an elderly man in good health. Sequencing used blood. The chain combines TRBV6-5 with TRBJ2-7; maybe TRBD1 (5 bases). Here the CDR3 reads CASGRTPSSYEQYF. Here the CDR3 DNA reads TGTGCCAGCGGAAGGACACCAAGCTCCTACGAGCAGTACTTC.